Listed below are T cell receptor beta chains from one sample, sequenced in a study of vaccination and CD4 T cells after COVID-19. For these TCRs, the target antigens are not known. TCRdb fed the PCR reads into MiXCR, producing one record per CDR3 protein. Among approximately 7,600 distinct CDR3 sequences listed, roughly 50% were seen once. Specimen: CD4+ T cells from blood, cultured in vitro. The receptor set was obtained from a human donor in good health. Both conserved end residues are part of each CDR3. Each record gives: CDR3 protein, CDR3 DNA, CDR3 length, clone size, V gene, J gene, D gene. The D gene is left open where the match is weak. Size is stated for part of the rows, as once, few or many counts, or as a class when the clone is expanded.

CDR3 protein: CASSPGQGSGGYTF
CDR3 DNA: TGTGCCAGCAGTCCCGGACAGGGAAGCGGTGGCTACACCTTC
CDR3 length: 14
clone size: -
V gene: TRBV2
J gene: TRBJ1-2
D gene: TRBD1

CDR3 protein: CASSYVWGTSENTEAFF
CDR3 DNA: TGTGCCAGCAGTTACGTATGGGGAACAAGCGAAAACACTGAAGCTTTCTTT
CDR3 length: 17
clone size: -
V gene: TRBV6-2/TRBV6-3
J gene: TRBJ1-1
D gene: -

CDR3 protein: CASSLVGNTEAFF
CDR3 DNA: TGTGCCAGCAGCTTAGTTGGTAACACTGAAGCTTTCTTT
CDR3 length: 13
clone size: once
V gene: TRBV7-9
J gene: TRBJ1-1
D gene: -

CDR3 protein: CSATVLGTGGNSPLHF
CDR3 DNA: TGCAGTGCTACGGTGCTTGGGACAGGGGGTAATTCACCCCTCCACTTT
CDR3 length: 16
clone size: -
V gene: TRBV20-1
J gene: TRBJ1-6
D gene: TRBD1

CDR3 protein: CASSPKFRQGSDEQYF
CDR3 DNA: TGTGCCAGCAGCCCAAAATTCCGACAGGGAAGCGACGAGCAGTACTTC
CDR3 length: 16
clone size: few
V gene: TRBV7-9
J gene: TRBJ2-7
D gene: TRBD1

CDR3 protein: CASSQGDRGFTDTQYF
CDR3 DNA: TGCGCCAGCAGCCAAGGGGACAGGGGGTTCACAGATACGCAGTATTTT
CDR3 length: 16
clone size: -
V gene: TRBV4-3
J gene: TRBJ2-3
D gene: TRBD1

CDR3 protein: CATSSRVGTQYF
CDR3 DNA: TGTGCCACCAGCAGTAGAGTCGGTACGCAGTATTTT
CDR3 length: 12
clone size: few
V gene: TRBV15
J gene: TRBJ2-3
D gene: -

CDR3 protein: CASSNPGQIQPQHF
CDR3 DNA: TGTGCCAGTAGTAACCCCGGCCAGATTCAGCCCCAGCATTTT
CDR3 length: 14
clone size: medium-sized
V gene: TRBV19
J gene: TRBJ1-5
D gene: -

CDR3 protein: CASKYGNQPQHF
CDR3 DNA: TGTGCCAGCAAATACGGGAATCAGCCCCAGCATTTT
CDR3 length: 12
clone size: few
V gene: TRBV2
J gene: TRBJ1-5
D gene: -

CDR3 protein: CASSFSETAGNTIYF
CDR3 DNA: TGTGCCAGCAGCTTCTCGGAGACAGCAGGAAACACCATATATTTT
CDR3 length: 15
clone size: -
V gene: TRBV9
J gene: TRBJ1-3
D gene: -

CDR3 protein: CASSTQGQSMNTEAFF
CDR3 DNA: TGTGCCAGTAGTACCCAAGGACAGTCCATGAACACTGAAGCTTTCTTT
CDR3 length: 16
clone size: few
V gene: TRBV19
J gene: TRBJ1-1
D gene: -

CDR3 protein: CASIAPWGQGKTGELFF
CDR3 DNA: TGTGCCAGCATCGCCCCGTGGGGACAGGGGAAAACCGGGGAGCTGTTTTTT
CDR3 length: 17
clone size: few
V gene: TRBV6-1
J gene: TRBJ2-2
D gene: TRBD1

CDR3 protein: CATSAEDRSQPQHF
CDR3 DNA: TGTGCCACCAGTGCCGAGGACAGATCCCAGCCCCAGCATTTT
CDR3 length: 14
clone size: few
V gene: TRBV24-1
J gene: TRBJ1-5
D gene: -

CDR3 protein: CASSYFPGGANTGELFF
CDR3 DNA: TGTGCCAGCAGTTACTTTCCGGGGGGGGCGAACACCGGGGAGCTGTTTTTT
CDR3 length: 17
clone size: -
V gene: TRBV6-5
J gene: TRBJ2-2
D gene: TRBD2

CDR3 protein: CASSIRGSGRYEQYF
CDR3 DNA: TGTGCCAGTAGTATTCGGGGTAGCGGGAGGTACGAGCAGTACTTC
CDR3 length: 15
clone size: -
V gene: TRBV19
J gene: TRBJ2-7
D gene: TRBD2

CDR3 protein: CASSRGTDPVYGYTF
CDR3 DNA: TGTGCCAGCAGTAGGGGGACAGACCCAGTTTATGGCTACACCTTC
CDR3 length: 15
clone size: few
V gene: TRBV6-1
J gene: TRBJ1-2
D gene: TRBD1

CDR3 protein: CASRRDRIYGYTF
CDR3 DNA: TGTGCCAGCAGGAGGGACAGGATCTATGGCTACACCTTC
CDR3 length: 13
clone size: -
V gene: TRBV28
J gene: TRBJ1-2
D gene: TRBD1

CDR3 protein: CASSLAGRFVDGYTF
CDR3 DNA: TGTGCCAGCAGCTTGGCCGGGAGATTTGTAGATGGCTACACCTTC
CDR3 length: 15
clone size: -
V gene: TRBV5-4
J gene: TRBJ1-2
D gene: -

CDR3 protein: CSASGAGSSYNEQFF
CDR3 DNA: TGCAGTGCTAGTGGAGCGGGAAGCTCCTACAATGAGCAGTTCTTC
CDR3 length: 15
clone size: -
V gene: TRBV20-1
J gene: TRBJ2-1
D gene: TRBD2

CDR3 protein: CASSITQGTGELFF
CDR3 DNA: TGTGCCAGCAGTATCACACAGGGGACCGGGGAGCTGTTTTTT
CDR3 length: 14
clone size: -
V gene: TRBV27
J gene: TRBJ2-2
D gene: TRBD1

CDR3 protein: CASSYGADISSYNEQFF
CDR3 DNA: TGTGCCAGCAGTTATGGGGCCGATATTAGCTCCTACAATGAGCAGTTCTTC
CDR3 length: 17
clone size: -
V gene: TRBV6-2/TRBV6-3
J gene: TRBJ2-1
D gene: -

CDR3 protein: CATTLPSSYEQYF
CDR3 DNA: TGTGCCACCACTCTCCCATCCTCCTACGAGCAGTACTTC
CDR3 length: 13
clone size: -
V gene: TRBV6-1
J gene: TRBJ2-7
D gene: -

CDR3 protein: CSAGIPAGNTIYF
CDR3 DNA: TGCAGTGCCGGGATCCCAGCTGGAAACACCATATATTTT
CDR3 length: 13
clone size: -
V gene: TRBV20-1
J gene: TRBJ1-3
D gene: -

CDR3 protein: CASSFLTDNTQYF
CDR3 DNA: TGTGCCAGCAGTTTTCTGACAGACAATACGCAGTATTTT
CDR3 length: 13
clone size: -
V gene: TRBV27
J gene: TRBJ2-3
D gene: -

CDR3 protein: CASSIDWTLHF
CDR3 DNA: TGTGCCAGTAGTATAGATTGGACGCTCCACTTC
CDR3 length: 11
clone size: -
V gene: TRBV19
J gene: TRBJ1-2
D gene: -

CDR3 protein: CASSLWLGQGVNQPQHF
CDR3 DNA: TGTGCCAGCAGTTTATGGCTCGGGCAGGGGGTCAATCAGCCCCAGCATTTT
CDR3 length: 17
clone size: few
V gene: TRBV28
J gene: TRBJ1-5
D gene: TRBD1

CDR3 protein: CASRRGTAGPDTQYF
CDR3 DNA: TGTGCCAGCAGAAGGGGGACGGCGGGCCCAGATACGCAGTATTTT
CDR3 length: 15
clone size: -
V gene: TRBV2
J gene: TRBJ2-3
D gene: -

CDR3 protein: CASIIRTGWGTEAFF
CDR3 DNA: TGTGCCAGCATTATAAGGACGGGTTGGGGCACTGAAGCTTTCTTT
CDR3 length: 15
clone size: -
V gene: TRBV28
J gene: TRBJ1-1
D gene: -

CDR3 protein: CASNGLYNEQFF
CDR3 DNA: TGTGCCAGCAACGGACTGTACAATGAGCAGTTCTTC
CDR3 length: 12
clone size: few
V gene: TRBV6-1
J gene: TRBJ2-1
D gene: -

CDR3 protein: CASSLNRVNSPLHF
CDR3 DNA: TGTGCCAGCAGTTTGAACAGGGTAAATTCACCCCTCCACTTT
CDR3 length: 14
clone size: few
V gene: TRBV12-3/TRBV12-4
J gene: TRBJ1-6
D gene: -

CDR3 protein: CASSFWTLVFSNQPQHF
CDR3 DNA: TGTGCCAGCAGTTTCTGGACCTTAGTTTTTAGCAATCAGCCCCAGCATTTT
CDR3 length: 17
clone size: few
V gene: TRBV27
J gene: TRBJ1-5
D gene: -

CDR3 protein: CASSLRIANYGYTF
CDR3 DNA: TGTGCCAGCAGCTTGCGGATAGCTAACTATGGCTACACCTTC
CDR3 length: 14
clone size: -
V gene: TRBV7-2
J gene: TRBJ1-2
D gene: -

CDR3 protein: CASSYSSGQGRYGYTF
CDR3 DNA: TGTGCCAGCAGTTACTCGAGTGGCCAGGGGCGCTATGGCTACACCTTC
CDR3 length: 16
clone size: -
V gene: TRBV6-2/TRBV6-3
J gene: TRBJ1-2
D gene: -

CDR3 protein: CASSLGSTTYYGYTF
CDR3 DNA: TGTGCCAGCAGCTTAGGATCGACAACTTACTATGGCTACACCTTC
CDR3 length: 15
clone size: -
V gene: TRBV11-2
J gene: TRBJ1-2
D gene: -

CDR3 protein: CSATRPGPFEKLFF
CDR3 DNA: TGCAGTGCTACCCGGCCAGGACCCTTTGAAAAACTGTTTTTT
CDR3 length: 14
clone size: few
V gene: TRBV20-1
J gene: TRBJ1-4
D gene: -

CDR3 protein: CASSYSWGGETQYF
CDR3 DNA: TGTGCCAGCAGTTACTCCTGGGGGGGGGAGACCCAGTACTTC
CDR3 length: 14
clone size: -
V gene: TRBV6-5
J gene: TRBJ2-5
D gene: TRBD2

CDR3 protein: CASSLGFSLNYGYTF
CDR3 DNA: TGTGCCAGCAGCTTAGGATTCAGCTTAAACTATGGCTACACCTTC
CDR3 length: 15
clone size: few
V gene: TRBV7-2
J gene: TRBJ1-2
D gene: -

CDR3 protein: CSASRQNQPQHF
CDR3 DNA: TGCAGTGCTAGTCGTCAGAATCAGCCCCAGCATTTT
CDR3 length: 12
clone size: -
V gene: TRBV20-1
J gene: TRBJ1-5
D gene: -

CDR3 protein: CASSQVGVNTEAFF
CDR3 DNA: TGTGCCAGCAGCCAAGTAGGGGTGAACACTGAAGCTTTCTTT
CDR3 length: 14
clone size: -
V gene: TRBV3-1
J gene: TRBJ1-1
D gene: -

CDR3 protein: CASSSWMDANYGYTF
CDR3 DNA: TGTGCCAGCAGCTCTTGGATGGACGCTAACTATGGCTACACCTTC
CDR3 length: 15
clone size: -
V gene: TRBV5-5
J gene: TRBJ1-2
D gene: -

CDR3 protein: CASSEERTTYEQYF
CDR3 DNA: TGTGCCAGCAGTGAGGAGAGGACTACGTACGAGCAGTACTTC
CDR3 length: 14
clone size: -
V gene: TRBV25-1
J gene: TRBJ2-7
D gene: -